The clone carrying this T cell receptor beta chain turned up a few times. The CDR3 consists of 14 residues. The ends were cut back, 3 bases at V and 0 bases at J, with 11 bases in the middle. Germline V gene lookup returns CDR1 DFQATT and CDR2 SNEGSKA (reference sequence). The sample originates from a study of human T cells and chemical hapten exposure. The study's library attached unique molecular identifiers to single cDNA molecules. TCRdb independently ran MiXCR on the RACE reads; one entry per CDR3 protein. The sample carries some 400,000 distinct CDR3 sequences, approximately 5% recorded once. This sample's time point: patch test 1, 2 weeks after DPC sensitization. Regarding treatment: therapeutic diphenylcyclopropenone sensitization with weekly scalp DPC. Each patch-test visit's blood sample preceded patch application.

This chain links TRBV20-1 with TRBJ1-1; D unclear. The sequence was obtained from a woman between 50 and 59 years old with alopecia areata. Some clones in this sample may be carry-over from other donors' samples. The sample consisted of whole blood, taken in connection with sensitization to the hapten diphenylcyclopropenone (DPC). The DNA for the CDR3 is TGCAGTGCTAGGGGCGGCAGGATGAACACTGAAGCTTTCTTT. Translation: CSARGGRMNTEAFF.